This T cell receptor beta chain was sequenced during a study of T cell clones after liver transplantation. Study overall: Liver transplant recipients had immunosuppression withdrawal attempted within 2 years.

V was cut by 0 bases and J by 0 bases, with 9 bases left in between. The germline gives CDR1 MNHEY, CDR2 SVGAGI. The CDR3 runs 16 residues. The method was immunoSEQ multiplex PCR; TCRdb's version includes in-frame clones alone and lacks a portion of them. Of around 60,000 clones in the sample, 71% were seen once. This clone was counted only a few times. The specimen comprised CD4+ T cells from blood, sampled before liver transplant. V is TRBV6-5 and J is TRBJ1-3, with D possibly matching TRBD1 (5 bases). The clonotype originates from a human donor who received a liver transplant. CDR3 sequence (DNA): TGTGCCAGCAGTTACTCGTCCAGGGCCTCTGGAAACACCATATATTTT. Residues: CASSYSSRASGNTIYF.